The 29 T cell receptor beta chains below were found in one sample sequenced in a study of coeliac disease. Only in-frame clones appear in the TCRdb table, and some are missing; sequencing was by immunoSEQ multiplex PCR. This sample has a few thousand clones, with about four fifths found just once. The material sequenced was lamina propria lymphocytes from the gut. These receptors came from a woman aged 18-29 years with active celiac disease.

This clone has a handful of counts. The chain recombines TRBV27 with TRBJ2-1, with 14 bases aligning to TRBD2. V lost 4 bases, J lost 8 bases, and 1 base stayed unmatched. The CDR3 runs to 14 residues. The V gene's germline CDR1 is MNHEY and CDR2 SMNVEV (reference sequence). The CDR3 loop reads CASSSGLAGDEQFF. DNA of the CDR3: TGTGCCAGCAGTTCGGGACTAGCGGGGGATGAGCAGTTCTTC.

This clone showed up just a few times. V and J are TRBV9 and TRBJ1-6; TRBD1 agrees at 8 bases. Unmatched junction bases numbered 11, after V lost 5 bases and J lost 10 bases. The germline V gene encodes CDR1 SGDLS and CDR2 YYNGEE. This CDR3 spans 15 amino acids. CDR3 nucleotide sequence: TGTGCCAGCAGGGCCGACAGGGGTAGCGGGTCACCCCTCCACTTT. Amino acids: CASRADRGSGSPLHF.

V usage is TRBV4-3 and J usage is TRBJ2-5, with a weak D call TRBD2 (7 bases). The CDR3 contains 17 residues. Germline lookup yields CDR1 LGHNA and CDR2 YSLEER. Trimming left V 3 bases short and J 5 bases short, with 22 bases between. CDR3 residues: CASSQGDGGHVKETQYF. Here the CDR3 DNA reads TGCGCCAGCAGCCAGGGCGACGGGGGGCATGTGAAGGAGACCCAGTACTTC.

The gene calls are TRBV30 and TRBJ2-1; D may be TRBD2 (7 bases). Germline CDR1 and CDR2: GTSNPN and SVGIG (reference sequence). The CDR3 is 13 residues long. V shed 5 bases and J shed 10 bases, with 18 bases lying between them. CDR3 region: CAWGGRGFSEQFF. The CDR3 bases are TGTGCCTGGGGGGGGCGGGGGTTCAGCGAGCAGTTCTTC.

This rearrangement joins TRBV28 to TRBJ1-4, with a weak D call TRBD1 (5 bases). The CDR3 consists of 15 residues. V was pared by 5 bases and J by 3 bases, with 13 bases between. Germline V gene lookup returns CDR1 MDHEN and CDR2 SYDVKM. The CDR3 bases are TGTGCCAGCAGTCCCCCGGGACTGTCTAATGAAAAACTGTTTTTT. Translation: CASSPPGLSNEKLFF.

The genes are TRBV2 and TRBJ2-5, with 10 bases aligning to TRBD2. The tail of the sequence fits TRBJ2-7 better, so the J call may be wrong. The CDR3 sequence is 14 residues long. Germline CDR1 is SNHLY and CDR2 is FYNNEI. CDR3 coding DNA: TGTGCCAGCGGCCCGGGACTAGCGCCTTACGAGCAGTACTTC. Its protein product is CASGPGLAPYEQYF.

This chain uses TRBV9 with TRBJ1-1; D is possibly TRBD1 (5 bases). The germline gives CDR1 SGDLS, CDR2 YYNGEE. CDR3 length: 14 amino acids. Trimming took off 4 bases at V and 1 base at J, with 11 bases between the two ends. CDR3 nucleotide sequence: TGTGCCAGCAGCCCCCGGGGGGGGAACACTGAAGCTTTCTTT. Protein product: CASSPRGGNTEAFF.

This chain links TRBV15 with TRBJ1-1; 11 nucleotides agree with TRBD1. The CDR3 consists of 18 residues. V lost 1 base and J lost 7; bases outside the gene matches: 14. Germline CDR1 and CDR2: LNHNV and YYDKDF (reference sequence). For the CDR3, the DNA is TGTGCCACCAGCAGAGGGGGGGGACCCGGGACAGGGGGTAGTGAAGCTTTCTTT. Its translation: CATSRGGGPGTGGSEAFF. Using reference TRBV15 and TRBJ1-1 for the parts outside the CDR3, the full variable domain is DAMVIQNPRYQVTQFGKPVTLSCSQTLNHNVMYWYQQKSSQAPKLLFHYYDKDFNNEADTPDNFQSRRPNTSFCFLDIRSPGLGDTAMYLCATSRGGGPGTGGSEAFFGQGTRLTVV.

This chain uses TRBV19 with TRBJ1-1, with 7 bases fitting TRBD1. Unmatched junction bases numbered 8, after V lost 6 bases and J lost 4 bases. The germline gives CDR1 LNHDA, CDR2 SQIVND (reference sequence). The CDR3 contains 14 residues. CDR3 DNA sequence: TGTGCCAGTAGCACCACAGGGGACGGCACTGAAGCTTTCTTT. This translates into CASSTTGDGTEAFF.

The genes are TRBV10-3 and TRBJ1-2; TRBD1 is a possible D gene (5 bases). From germline, CDR1 is ENHRY and CDR2 SYGVKD. CDR3 size: 14 residues. V lost 10 bases to trimming and J lost 4 bases, with 19 bases between them. CDR3 region: CASLGGGIGYGYTF. The CDR3, as DNA: TGTGCCAGCCTAGGTGGGGGGATAGGCTATGGCTACACCTTC.

This clone has more than one count but fewer than ten. V is TRBV5-1 and J is TRBJ2-2, with a tentative D call TRBD1 (5 bases). Germline V CDR1 and CDR2: SGHRS, YFSETQ. This CDR3 contains 15 residues. Trimming stripped 0 bases from V and 4 bases from J, with 10 bases between. The CDR3 DNA is TGCGCCAGCAGCTTGGGGCAGGGCCTCACCGGGGAGCTGTTTTTT. This encodes CASSLGQGLTGELFF.

A few counts support this clone. The CDR3 reads CASSSQIGEVYEQYF. CDR3 sequence (DNA): TGTGCCAGCAGTTCTCAAATCGGGGAGGTCTACGAGCAGTACTTC. The gene calls are TRBV28 and TRBJ2-7; D perhaps matches TRBD2 (6 bases). V lost 4 bases and J 3 bases, leaving 16 bases between the germline ends. The CDR3 runs to 15 residues. The V gene's germline CDR1 is MDHEN and CDR2 SYDVKM.

This chain connects TRBV27 to TRBJ1-1; D perhaps matches TRBD1 (6 bases). V was pared by 2 bases and J by 4 bases, with 8 bases between. The CDR3 is 13 amino acids. Germline CDR1 and CDR2: MNHEY and SMNVEV (reference sequence). The CDR3 loop reads CASSLRGGTEAFF. DNA of the CDR3: TGTGCCAGCAGTTTAAGGGGGGGCACTGAAGCTTTCTTT.

The chain combines TRBV7-9 with TRBJ2-2; 7 nucleotides match TRBD2. J was trimmed by 3 bases and V by 2 bases; bases with no gene match: 3. Germline CDR1 reads SEHNR; CDR2 reads FQNEAQ (reference sequence). The CDR3 spans 15 residues. The CDR3 spells CASSLSGIYTGELFF. CDR3 in DNA: TGTGCCAGCAGCTTAAGCGGGATCTACACCGGGGAGCTGTTTTTT.

This chain uses TRBV19 with TRBJ1-1, with 7 bases matching TRBD1. Germline assignment: CDR1 LNHDA and CDR2 SQIVND (reference sequence). V dropped 5 bases and J dropped 5; count of bases not matched to a gene: 2. The CDR3 has 12 amino acids. The DNA for the CDR3 is TGTGCCAGTAGTCAGGGGGGAACTGAAGCTTTCTTT. The encoded protein is CASSQGGTEAFF.

The genes are TRBV6-5 and TRBJ2-7; 8 bases agree with TRBD2. CDR1 and CDR2 from the germline V gene are MNHEY and SVGAGI. The CDR3 runs 15 residues. Trimming at V came to 6 bases and at J to 1 base, leaving 8 bases not matched to a gene. DNA for the CDR3: TGTGCCAGCAGGTCCACTAGCGGTGCGTCCTACGAGCAGTACTTC. Translating it yields CASRSTSGASYEQYF.

The chain has TRBV5-1 and TRBJ2-3; a weak D match, TRBD2 (6 bases). Per the germline V gene, CDR1 is SGHRS and CDR2 is YFSETQ. The V end lost 2 bases, the J end lost 1 base, and 14 bases lay between the germline ends. This CDR3 region has 16 residues. The CDR3 here is CASSFSSGQGTDTQYF. The CDR3 DNA is TGCGCCAGCAGCTTTTCGAGCGGGCAAGGCACAGATACGCAGTATTTT.

This clone was detected a few times. The chain recombines TRBV21-1 with TRBJ2-3; the table calls TRBD1, which could not be checked here. TRBV21-1 is a documented pseudogene. This CDR3 is built from 15 residues. The CDR3 DNA reads TGTGCCAGCAGCACAGGACAGGGGGACACAGATACGCAGTATTTT. Protein sequence: CASSTGQGDTDTQYF.

The gene calls are TRBV15 and TRBJ2-3, with D unclear. Trimming left V 1 base short and J 6 bases short, with 5 bases between. The CDR3 consists of 12 residues. Germline V lookup: CDR1 LNHNV, CDR2 YYDKDF (reference sequence). The CDR3 region has the DNA TGTGCCACCAGCAGAGCCCAGGATACGCAGTATTTT. Translating gives CATSRAQDTQYF.

V usage is TRBV7-2 and J usage is TRBJ2-7; 12 nucleotides match TRBD2. The length of the CDR3 is 17 residues. Looked up from germline, CDR1 is SGHTA and CDR2 is FQGNSA. Losses at the gene ends were 5 bases for V and 2 bases for J; bases not matched to a gene: 10. This chain's CDR3 is CASSPIGLAGNAYEQYF. DNA for the CDR3: TGTGCCAGCAGCCCTATCGGACTAGCGGGGAACGCCTACGAGCAGTACTTC.

The chain employs TRBV30 and TRBJ2-1; 8 nucleotides line up with TRBD2. The CDR3 totals 14 residues. The junction had 10 bases not matched to a gene; V was cut back by 8 bases and J by 4 bases. CDR1 and CDR2 from the germline V gene are GTSNPN and SVGIG (reference sequence). The CDR3 sequence is CARSRGGLYNEQFF. DNA of the CDR3: TGTGCCCGCTCTCGCGGGGGGCTATACAATGAGCAGTTCTTC.

This chain uses TRBV4-3 with TRBJ1-1, with 8 nucleotides matching TRBD1. Germline-derived CDR1 and CDR2 are LGHNA and YSLEER. This CDR3 has 14 residues. J lost 4 bases, V lost 1 base, and 2 bases had no gene match. The CDR3 is CASSQAQGVTEAFF. DNA of the CDR3: TGCGCCAGCAGCCAAGCACAGGGGGTCACTGAAGCTTTCTTT.

The chain recombines TRBV4-3 with TRBJ1-5; D gene ambiguous. The V end was cut by 0 bases, the J end by 0 bases, with 15 bases between. The germline CDR1 and CDR2 sequences are LGHNA and YSLEER. There are 18 residues in the CDR3. Here the CDR3 reads CASSQEITVPPSNQPQHF. CDR3 nucleotide sequence: TGCGCCAGCAGCCAAGAGATTACGGTTCCCCCTAGCAATCAGCCCCAGCATTTT.

This clone has a single count. The chain links TRBV27 to TRBJ1-3; 10 bases line up with TRBD1. CDR1 is MNHEY and CDR2 is SMNVEV in the germline V gene (reference sequence). The CDR3 totals 18 residues. J lost 4 bases, V lost 4 bases, and 13 bases had no gene match. In DNA form, the CDR3 reads TGTGCCAGCAGTTCTTCCCTCACCGGGACAGGGGACGGAAACACCATATATTTT. Protein: CASSSSLTGTGDGNTIYF.

The rearrangement links TRBV9 to TRBJ1-1, with a possible D match to TRBD1 (5 bases). This CDR3 has 17 residues. The germline V and J ends were trimmed by 3 bases and 1 base, with 19 bases remaining between them. Germline CDR1 and CDR2: SGDLS and YYNGEE. This CDR3 is CASSAPTRTDRNTEAFF. For the CDR3, the DNA is TGTGCCAGCAGCGCTCCCACTCGGACCGACAGGAACACTGAAGCTTTCTTT.

This sequence joins TRBV30 and TRBJ2-7; possibly TRBD2 for D (5 bases). V lost 8 bases and J lost 5, with 22 bases in between. This CDR3 spans 14 amino acids. In germline, CDR1 is GTSNPN, CDR2 SVGIG (reference sequence). CDR3 sequence (DNA): TGTGCCCAGCCCCGCCGCCTGTTCGGGGACGAGCAGTACTTC. It is translated as CAQPRRLFGDEQYF.

The chain has TRBV7-3 and TRBJ2-3; 8 positions match TRBD2. The V gene's germline CDR1 is SGHTA and CDR2 FQGTGA. This CDR3 has 16 amino acids. The J segment lost 5 bases and the V segment lost 3 bases, leaving 10 bases of the junction unmatched. DNA of the CDR3: TGTGCCAGCAGCTTGGACGGGGGGGGCCGTGGAGATACGCAGTATTTT. Protein: CASSLDGGGRGDTQYF.

This sequence joins TRBV5-6 and TRBJ1-2, with 7 bases that match TRBD1. CDR1 is SGHDT and CDR2 is YYEEEE in the germline V gene. The CDR3 loop spans 13 amino acids. V shed 4 bases, J shed 2 bases, and the junction held 2 bases outside the gene matches. The CDR3, as DNA: TGTGCCAGCAGCCCGGGACAGAACTATGGCTACACCTTC. Translated: CASSPGQNYGYTF. Based on the CDR3 plus reference TRBV5-6 and TRBJ1-2, the full variable domain is DAGVTQSPTHLIKTRGQQVTLRCSPKSGHDTVSWYQQALGQGPQFIFQYYEEEERQRGNFPDRFSGHQFPNYSSELNVNALLLGDSALYLCASSPGQNYGYTFGSGTRLTVV.

This clone came up a few times. The chain couples TRBV7-9 to TRBJ2-7; 12 bases are shared with TRBD2. CDR3 size: 14 residues. CDR1 is SEHNR and CDR2 is FQNEAQ in the germline V gene (reference sequence). J gave up 6 bases and V 5 bases, and 5 bases lay outside the gene matches. The CDR3 coding sequence is TGTGCCAGCAGCCGGACTAGCGGGATTTCCGAGCAGTACTTC. Translating gives CASSRTSGISEQYF.